This T cell receptor (beta chain) is from a study of blood T cell repertoires in COVID-19. The method was immunoSEQ multiplex PCR; TCRdb's version includes in-frame clones alone and lacks a portion of them. The table records about 300,000 clones, approximately 84% of them present only once. Germline V lookup: CDR1 SGDLS, CDR2 YYNGEE. With 4 bases removed from V and 2 bases from J, the gap between germline ends came to 9 bases. The CDR3 is 13 residues long. This clonotype was obtained from a young man who had recovered from COVID-19. The rearrangement links TRBV9 to TRBJ2-5; a possible D gene is TRBD2 (6 bases). Material: PBMCs or T cells enriched from blood (not recorded which). CDR3 sequence reads: CASSFRGQETQYF. The CDR3 DNA reads TGTGCCAGCAGCTTTCGGGGGCAAGAGACCCAGTACTTC.